The sample holds a few counts of the clone carrying this T cell receptor beta chain. Germline V gives CDR1 MNHEY, CDR2 SVGAGI. The ends were cut back, 3 bases at V and 1 base at J, with 6 bases in the middle. The CDR3 contains 13 residues. This sample was taken from a study of blood T cell repertoires in COVID-19. Study-wide context: Donors in the United States, Italy and Spain gave samples during acute or convalescent COVID-19.

Authors' methods: By means of reference gene primer amplification, nucleated cell counts were estimated. Data came from immunoSEQ multiplex PCR; TCRdb stores just in-frame clones and leaves some out. V, J and clone size are those of that table, while D and trimming were read from the DNA. In the table there are about 72,000 clones, more than 80% of which are singletons. The clonotype was recovered from a man aged 30 to 39 with acute or convalescent COVID-19. Sequencing was done on a sample of peripheral blood. The rearrangement joins TRBV6-5 to TRBJ1-1; D call uncertain. The CDR3 reads CASSYRKNTEAFF. The CDR3 region has the DNA TGTGCCAGCAGTTATAGAAAGAACACTGAAGCTTTCTTT.